Given below is one T cell receptor (beta chain) in context. Its antigen remains unknown. V lost 6 bases, J lost 4 bases, and 9 bases stayed unmatched. The length of the CDR3 is 16 residues. Germline CDR1 reads ENHRY; CDR2 reads SYGVKD. Donors were drawn from the 120-subject validation cohort, separate from the approximately 700-subject first cohort. The data stem from a study of cytomegalovirus exposure and HLA in healthy donors. Across the study: The 130 or so validation repertoires, a later analysis reported, used the same platform as the approximately 730 repertoires from the first cohort. Findings and limits, study-wide: The dataset shows that most TCR sequences were rare, while some public TCRs occurred in many donors.

Clones were read by immunoSEQ multiplex PCR, and TCRdb kept only the in-frame ones, dropping some. The sample has around 130,000 clones, about nine tenths seen once. What was sequenced was PBMCs. The TCR comes from a man aged 30 to 45 in good health and CMV-seronegative. The genes are TRBV10-3 and TRBJ1-1, with TRBD1 matching 12 bases. The CDR3 here is CAIRGIRDRGLTEAFF. The CDR3 DNA follows: TGTGCCATCAGAGGAATCCGGGACAGGGGGCTCACTGAAGCTTTCTTT.